Shown below are 5 T cell receptor beta chains from a single sample sequenced in a study of blood T cell repertoires in COVID-19. Using immunoSEQ multiplex PCR, the repertoire was profiled, and TCRdb retains in-frame clones only, with some absent. The table has 100,000 or so clones, 65% to 90% seen once; the top ten hold 30% to 45%. Material for sequencing was peripheral blood. The origin of the receptors is a man at least 80 years old with acute or convalescent COVID-19.

J is TRBJ2-7 and V is TRBV14; D not resolved. The ends were cut back, 5 bases at V and 4 bases at J, with 12 bases in the middle. This CDR3 spans 13 amino acids. Germline V gives CDR1 SGHDN, CDR2 FVKESK. CDR3 nucleotides: TGTGCCAGCAGCAATACCAGATCATACGAGCAGTACTTC. It codes for CASSNTRSYEQYF.

Only a few counts were recorded for this clone. This chain links TRBV5-1 with TRBJ2-7; D is uncertain. In germline, CDR1 is SGHRS, CDR2 YFSETQ. This CDR3 region has 12 residues. Trimming took 0 bases from V and 9 from J, leaving 10 bases between them. The CDR3 loop is CASSLDLQRQYF. CDR3 nucleotide sequence: TGCGCCAGCAGCTTGGACCTTCAGCGGCAGTACTTC. Supplemented by reference TRBV5-1 and TRBJ2-7, the full variable domain reads KAGVTQTPRYLIKTRGQQVTLSCSPISGHRSVSWYQQTPGQGLQFLFEYFSETQRNKGNFPGRFSGRQFSNSRSEMNVSTLELGDSALYLCASSLDLQRQYFGPGTRLTVT.

J is TRBJ2-6 and V is TRBV27; D might be TRBD1 (5 bases). Trimming took off 5 bases at V and 0 bases at J, with 17 bases between the two ends. Germline loops: CDR1 MNHEY, CDR2 SMNVEV (reference sequence). The CDR3 sequence is 18 residues long. CDR3 in DNA: TGTGCCAGCAGTCGAAGACAGTATGTGAGCTCTGGGGCCAACGTCCTGACTTTC. Translating gives CASSRRQYVSSGANVLTF.

This clone has more than one count but fewer than ten. The rearrangement uses TRBV2 and TRBJ2-6; tentatively, D is TRBD1 (6 bases). Germline V gene sequence: CDR1 SNHLY, CDR2 FYNNEI. Trimming removed 2 bases from V and 1 base from J, with 15 bases in between. CDR3 length: 18 residues. The CDR3 is CASSEIGRGRSGANVLTF. CDR3 nucleotide sequence: TGTGCCAGCAGTGAAATCGGCAGGGGCCGATCTGGGGCCAACGTCCTGACTTTC.

The chain joins TRBV7-9 to TRBJ1-5; 10 bases agree with TRBD1. This CDR3 is built from 16 residues. V gave up 0 bases and J gave up 6 bases; unmatched junction bases: 5. Germline CDR1 reads SEHNR; CDR2 reads FQNEAQ (reference sequence). CDR3 nucleotide sequence: TGTGCCAGCAGCTTAGCGAATGACAGGGGGCTTCAGCCCCAGCATTTT. Amino acids: CASSLANDRGLQPQHF. Full variable domain (outside the CDR3, taken from reference TRBV7-9 and TRBJ1-5): DTGVSQNPRHKITKRGQNVTFRCDPISEHNRLYWYRQTLGQGPEFLTYFQNEAQLEKSRLLSDRFSAERPKGSFSTLEIQRTEQGDSAMYLCASSLANDRGLQPQHFGDGTRLSIL.